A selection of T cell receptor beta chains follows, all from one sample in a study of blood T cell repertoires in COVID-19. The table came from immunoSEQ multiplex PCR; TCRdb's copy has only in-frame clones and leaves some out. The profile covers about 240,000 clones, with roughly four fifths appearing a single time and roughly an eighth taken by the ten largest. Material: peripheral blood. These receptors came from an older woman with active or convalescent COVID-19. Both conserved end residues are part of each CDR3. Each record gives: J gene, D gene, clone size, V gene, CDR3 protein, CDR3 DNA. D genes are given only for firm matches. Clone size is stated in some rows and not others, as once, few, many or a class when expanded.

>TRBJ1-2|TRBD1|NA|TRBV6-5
CASSYSRDSYGYTF
TGTGCCAGCAGTTACTCCCGGGACAGCTATGGCTACACCTTC
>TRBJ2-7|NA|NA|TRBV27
CASSLWATYEQYF
TGTGCCAGCAGTTTATGGGCAACCTACGAGCAGTACTTC
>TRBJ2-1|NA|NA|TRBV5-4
CASSFRTAYNEQFF
TGTGCCAGCAGCTTCCGGACAGCCTACAATGAGCAGTTCTTC
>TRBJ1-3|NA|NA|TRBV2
CATKARGGGNTIYF
TGTGCCACCAAGGCCCGGGGAGGCGGAAACACCATATATTTT
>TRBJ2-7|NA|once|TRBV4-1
CASSQGIRQLDRREQYF
TGCGCCAGCAGCCAAGGGATTAGACAGCTTGATCGGCGCGAGCAGTACTTC
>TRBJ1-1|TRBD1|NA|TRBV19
CASRGERDRVTEAFF
TGTGCCAGTAGGGGGGAGCGGGACAGGGTGACTGAAGCTTTCTTT
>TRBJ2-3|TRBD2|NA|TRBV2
CASSDPGGYTDTQYF
TGTGCCAGCAGTGACCCGGGGGGGTACACAGATACGCAGTATTTT
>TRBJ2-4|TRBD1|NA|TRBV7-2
CASGDRGRENIQYF
TGTGCCAGCGGGGACAGGGGGCGAGAAAACATTCAGTACTTC
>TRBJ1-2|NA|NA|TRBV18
CASSKGLSNYGYTF
TGTGCCAGCTCAAAGGGACTCTCTAACTATGGCTACACCTTC
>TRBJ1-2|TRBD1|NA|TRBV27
CASSLSGTGFYGYTF
TGTGCCAGCAGTTTATCGGGGACAGGCTTCTATGGCTACACCTTC
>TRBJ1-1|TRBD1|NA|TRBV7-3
CASSLHPPGGRGVGTEAFF
TGTGCCAGCAGCTTACACCCCCCAGGGGGTAGGGGCGTTGGCACTGAAGCTTTCTTT
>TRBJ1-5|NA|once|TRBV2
CASSSQDQPQHF
TGTGCCAGCAGTTCTCAGGATCAGCCCCAGCATTTT
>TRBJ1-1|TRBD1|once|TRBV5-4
CASSTGQGNTEAFF
TGTGCCAGCAGCACTGGACAGGGGAACACTGAAGCTTTCTTT
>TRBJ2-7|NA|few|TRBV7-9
CASSLTQGSSFSYEQYF
TGTGCCAGCAGCTTAACCCAGGGGAGCTCCTTCTCCTACGAGCAGTACTTC
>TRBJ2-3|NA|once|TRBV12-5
CASGFGSTDTQYF
TGTGCTAGTGGTTTCGGGAGCACAGATACGCAGTATTTT
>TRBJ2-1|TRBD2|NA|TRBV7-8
CASSFLGRTSLSYNEQFF
TGTGCCAGCAGCTTTTTAGGTCGGACTAGTCTCTCCTACAATGAGCAGTTCTTC
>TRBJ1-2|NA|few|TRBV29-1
CSVAPQGTLGYTF
TGCAGCGTGGCCCCGCAGGGTACGTTGGGCTACACCTTC
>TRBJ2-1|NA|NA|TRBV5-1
CASSGSVEGEQFF
TGCGCCAGCAGCGGCTCCGTGGAGGGTGAGCAGTTCTTC
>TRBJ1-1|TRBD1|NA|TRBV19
CASSAQDRGRYNTEAFF
TGTGCCAGTAGTGCCCAGGACAGGGGGCGGTATAACACTGAAGCTTTCTTT
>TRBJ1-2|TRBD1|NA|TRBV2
CASGTGALNYGYTF
TGTGCCAGCGGGACAGGGGCTTTGAACTATGGCTACACCTTC
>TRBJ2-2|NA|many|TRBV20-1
CSASRGARAGPGELFF
TGCAGTGCTAGTCGGGGGGCCCGTGCAGGCCCCGGGGAGCTGTTTTTT
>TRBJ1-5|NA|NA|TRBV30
CAWGRGAGNQPQHF
TGTGCCTGGGGGAGAGGCGCCGGCAATCAGCCCCAGCATTTT
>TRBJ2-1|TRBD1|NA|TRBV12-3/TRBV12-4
CASIEDRGGEQFF
TGTGCCAGCATCGAGGACAGGGGCGGTGAGCAGTTCTTC
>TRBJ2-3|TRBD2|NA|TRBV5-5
CASSGTGGGRDTQYF
TGTGCCAGCAGCGGAACAGGCGGGGGAAGAGATACGCAGTATTTT
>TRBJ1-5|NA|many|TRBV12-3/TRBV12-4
CASRRPNQPQHF
TGTGCCAGCAGGCGTCCCAATCAGCCCCAGCATTTT
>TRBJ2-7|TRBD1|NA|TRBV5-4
CASSTSRDRSHEQYF
TGTGCCAGCAGCACCAGCCGGGACAGGTCCCACGAGCAGTACTTC
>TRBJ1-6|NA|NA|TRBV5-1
CASTNGQYNSPLHF
TGCGCCAGCACCAACGGACAGTATAATTCACCCCTCCACTTT
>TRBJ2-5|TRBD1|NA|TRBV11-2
CASTPGTEETQYF
TGTGCCAGCACCCCCGGGACAGAAGAGACCCAGTACTTC
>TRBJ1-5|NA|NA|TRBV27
CASSVQGRQPQHF
TGTGCCAGCAGTGTACAGGGACGTCAGCCCCAGCATTTT
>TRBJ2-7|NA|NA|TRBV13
CASSLQLYEQYF
TGTGCCAGCAGCCTACAGCTCTACGAGCAGTACTTC
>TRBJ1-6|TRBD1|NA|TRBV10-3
CAISVLGQGDNSPLHF
TGTGCCATCAGCGTGCTCGGACAGGGAGATAATTCACCCCTCCACTTT
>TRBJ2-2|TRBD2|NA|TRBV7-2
CASTRTSGGNTGELFF
TGTGCCAGCACCCGGACTAGCGGGGGGAACACCGGGGAGCTGTTTTTT
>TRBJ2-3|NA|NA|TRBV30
CAWSVRWGPPTDTQYF
TGTGCCTGGAGTGTACGTTGGGGGCCCCCCACAGATACGCAGTATTTT
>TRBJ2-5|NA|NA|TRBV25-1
CASRRGSQETQYF
TGTGCCAGCAGGCGGGGTAGCCAAGAGACCCAGTACTTC
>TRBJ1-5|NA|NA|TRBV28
CASSFESNQPQHF
TGTGCCAGCAGTTTTGAGAGCAATCAGCCCCAGCATTTT
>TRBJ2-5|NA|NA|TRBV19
CASSIGAGEETQYF
TGTGCCAGTAGTATTGGGGCAGGGGAGGAGACCCAGTACTTC
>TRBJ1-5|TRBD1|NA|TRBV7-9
CASSLQGVDQPQHF
TGTGCCAGCAGCTTACAGGGGGTGGATCAGCCCCAGCATTTT
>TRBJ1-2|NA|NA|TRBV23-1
CASSQSQGNGYTF
TGCGCCAGCAGTCAATCACAGGGCAATGGCTACACCTTC
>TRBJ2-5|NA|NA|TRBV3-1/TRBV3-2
CASSQAGSSQETQYF
TGTGCCAGCAGCCAAGCAGGGTCATCCCAAGAGACCCAGTACTTC
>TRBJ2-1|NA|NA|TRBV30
CAWSAGWGDNEQFF
TGTGCCTGGAGTGCCGGATGGGGGGACAATGAGCAGTTCTTC
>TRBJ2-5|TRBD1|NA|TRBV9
CASSLTPGGETQYF
TGTGCCAGCAGCCTTACCCCAGGGGGAGAGACCCAGTACTTC
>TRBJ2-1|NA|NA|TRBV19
CASSTGQGGYNEQFF
TGTGCCAGTAGTACGGGGCAGGGAGGATACAATGAGCAGTTCTTC
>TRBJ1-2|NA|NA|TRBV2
CASSPDSPNGYTF
TGTGCCAGCAGTCCGGACAGTCCGAATGGCTACACCTTC
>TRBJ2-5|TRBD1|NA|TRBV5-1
CASRPGQGEETQYF
TGCGCCAGCAGGCCTGGGCAGGGGGAAGAGACCCAGTACTTC
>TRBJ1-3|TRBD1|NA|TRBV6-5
CASRQGFSGNTIYF
TGTGCCAGCAGACAGGGGTTCTCTGGAAACACCATATATTTT
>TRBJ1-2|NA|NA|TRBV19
CASSMDSVYGYTF
TGTGCCAGTAGTATGGACAGCGTCTATGGCTACACCTTC
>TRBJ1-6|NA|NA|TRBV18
CASSRDPAGGVSPLHF
TGTGCCAGCTCACGCGATCCTGCGGGGGGCGTTTCACCCCTCCACTTT
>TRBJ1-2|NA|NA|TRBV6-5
CASSSGQLIGYTF
TGTGCCAGCAGTTCTGGACAGCTAATCGGCTACACCTTC
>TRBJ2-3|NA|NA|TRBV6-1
CASSGPTGTSKSTDTQYF
TGTGCCAGCAGTGGGCCCACCGGGACAAGTAAAAGCACAGATACGCAGTATTTT
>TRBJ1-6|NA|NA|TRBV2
CASGREVLASPLHF
TGTGCCAGTGGCCGTGAGGTTCTCGCTTCACCCCTCCACTTT
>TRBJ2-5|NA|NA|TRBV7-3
CASSLTAGLQETQYF
TGTGCCAGCAGCTTAACCGCAGGGCTCCAAGAGACCCAGTACTTC
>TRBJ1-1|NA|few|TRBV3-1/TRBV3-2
CASSQAGDNMNTEAFF
TGTGCCAGCAGCCAAGCAGGGGATAACATGAACACTGAAGCTTTCTTT